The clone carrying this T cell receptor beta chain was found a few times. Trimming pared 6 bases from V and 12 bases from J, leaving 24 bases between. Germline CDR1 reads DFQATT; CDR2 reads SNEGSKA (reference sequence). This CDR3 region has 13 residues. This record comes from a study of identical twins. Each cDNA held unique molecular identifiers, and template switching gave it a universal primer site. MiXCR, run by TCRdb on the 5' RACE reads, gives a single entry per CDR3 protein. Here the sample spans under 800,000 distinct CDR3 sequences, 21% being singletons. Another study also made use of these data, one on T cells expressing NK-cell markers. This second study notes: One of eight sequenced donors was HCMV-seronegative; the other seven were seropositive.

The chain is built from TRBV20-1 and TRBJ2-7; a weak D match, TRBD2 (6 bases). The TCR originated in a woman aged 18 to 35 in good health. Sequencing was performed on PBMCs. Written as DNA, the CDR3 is TGCAGTGCAAATGACGGACGATGGGGGGAAACGTACTTC. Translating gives CSANDGRWGETYF.